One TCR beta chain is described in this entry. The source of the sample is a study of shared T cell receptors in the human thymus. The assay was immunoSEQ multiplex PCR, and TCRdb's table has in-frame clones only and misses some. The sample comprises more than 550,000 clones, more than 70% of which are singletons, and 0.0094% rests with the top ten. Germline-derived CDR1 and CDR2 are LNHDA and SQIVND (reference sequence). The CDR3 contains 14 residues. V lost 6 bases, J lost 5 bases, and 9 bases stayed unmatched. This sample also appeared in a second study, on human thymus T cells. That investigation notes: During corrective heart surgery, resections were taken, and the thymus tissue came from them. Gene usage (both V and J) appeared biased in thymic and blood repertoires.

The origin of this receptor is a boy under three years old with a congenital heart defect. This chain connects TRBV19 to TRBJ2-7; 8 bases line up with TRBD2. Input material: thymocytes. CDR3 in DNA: TGTGCCAGTAGCTCGAGCGCGGGGGGCCACGAGCAGTACTTC. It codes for CASSSSAGGHEQYF.